The 8 T cell receptor beta chains below were found in one sample sequenced in a study of T cell changes during pregnancy in multiple sclerosis. The protocol was immunoSEQ multiplex PCR, while the TCRdb copy is restricted to in-frame clones and leaves out a portion. The sample has roughly 80,000 clones, approximately 91% seen once. The specimen was peripheral blood, collected before pregnancy. The receptors stem from a female donor with multiple sclerosis, enrolled in a pregnancy study.

This chain uses TRBV7-3 with TRBJ2-3, with 10 bases fitting TRBD2. Germline V gene data show CDR1 as SGHTA and CDR2 as FQGTGA. The CDR3 consists of 16 residues. V was pared by 0 bases and J by 3 bases, with 3 bases of the junction left unmatched. This CDR3 is CASSLTAGGRTDTQYF. For the CDR3, the DNA is TGTGCCAGCAGCTTAACAGCGGGGGGGCGGACAGATACGCAGTATTTT.

The V gene is TRBV10-3, the J gene TRBJ2-3; a possible D gene is TRBD2 (5 bases). Germline V gives CDR1 ENHRY, CDR2 SYGVKD. This CDR3 region has 14 residues. V gave up 6 bases and J gave up 0 bases, with 10 bases separating them. CDR3 in amino acids: CAIRRRVSTDTQYF. The CDR3 bases are TGTGCCATCAGGAGGCGGGTTAGCACAGATACGCAGTATTTT.

A few counts support this clone. The chain combines TRBV7-9 with TRBJ1-1, with TRBD1 as a possible D gene (5 bases). The CDR3 is made up of 13 amino acids. The V end lost 0 bases, the J end lost 8 bases, and 10 bases lay between the germline ends. CDR1 SEHNR and CDR2 FQNEAQ come from the germline V gene (reference sequence). The CDR3: CASSLAGEGEAFF. CDR3 in DNA: TGTGCCAGCAGCTTAGCAGGGGAAGGGGAAGCTTTCTTT.

V usage is TRBV5-1 and J usage is TRBJ1-2; TRBD1 aligns across 9 bases. J lost 8 bases, V lost 4 bases, and 9 bases had no gene match. The germline CDR1 and CDR2 sequences are SGHRS and YFSETQ. The CDR3 consists of 14 residues. The CDR3 sequence is CASSTDRGRQGYTF. CDR3 bases: TGCGCCAGCAGCACGGACAGGGGCCGTCAAGGCTACACCTTC.

This rearrangement joins TRBV13 to TRBJ2-1, with D tentatively TRBD1 (5 bases). V was shortened by 5 bases and J by 0 bases, with 14 bases between the two germline ends. Per the germline V gene, CDR1 is PRHDT and CDR2 is FYEKMQ (reference sequence). This CDR3 has 16 amino acids. The chain's CDR3 is CASSRLDKSSYNEQFF. CDR3 nucleotide sequence: TGTGCCAGCAGCCGTCTGGACAAAAGCTCCTACAATGAGCAGTTCTTC.

This clone was detected once. J is TRBJ2-5 and V is TRBV7-9, with 11 bases fitting TRBD1. The V segment lost 5 bases and the J segment 2 bases; nucleotides outside the gene matches: 10. The CDR3 is 17 amino acids. Germline values: CDR1 SEHNR, CDR2 FQNEAQ (reference sequence). The CDR3 DNA is TGTGCCAGCAGCCCCTGGACAGGGGGCCCCGAACAAGAGACCCAGTACTTC. Its protein is CASSPWTGGPEQETQYF.

The rearrangement uses TRBV5-1 and TRBJ2-1; a weak D match, TRBD2 (5 bases). This CDR3 spans 17 amino acids. V was pared by 1 base and J by 0 bases, with 14 bases between. Germline CDR1 reads SGHRS; CDR2 reads YFSETQ. This CDR3 reads CASSLYLSGSSYNEQFF. The CDR3, as DNA: TGCGCCAGCAGCTTGTACCTCAGCGGAAGCTCCTACAATGAGCAGTTCTTC.

The chain is built from TRBV6-5 and TRBJ2-1, with 8 positions matching TRBD1. Germline V gene sequence: CDR1 MNHEY, CDR2 SVGAGI. The junction had 8 bases not matched to a gene; V was cut back by 6 bases and J by 7 bases. The CDR3 contains 14 residues. The CDR3 DNA reads TGTGCCAGCAGACCGACGACAGGGGCGAATGAGCAGTTCTTC. Translating it yields CASRPTTGANEQFF.